The clone carrying this T cell receptor (beta chain) was seen a handful of times. The data were obtained in a study of blood T cell repertoires in COVID-19. Study background: PBMCs, B-cell-depleted T cells, or T cells provided the cDNA or gDNA that made up the material.

The CDR3 is made up of 14 amino acids. CDR1 SEHNR and CDR2 FQNEAQ come from the germline V gene (reference sequence). Trimming removed 3 bases from V and 0 bases from J, with 8 bases in between. Original processing notes: Reference gene primers were amplified, and this amplification served to estimate nucleated cell counts. The repertoire was sequenced with immunoSEQ multiplex PCR; TCRdb's copy has only in-frame clones and lacks some. From that table come the V and J calls and clone size; the DNA was used to work out D and trimming. The sample yields 110,000 to 150,000 clones, around nine tenths seen once.

The chain links TRBV7-9 to TRBJ1-1, with D perhaps matching TRBD1 (6 bases). Sequencing input: peripheral blood. The clonotype was recovered from a human donor in a cohort sampled during active COVID-19. The CDR3 DNA reads TGTGCCAGCAGCTTGCAGGGGCTGAACACTGAAGCTTTCTTT. Residues: CASSLQGLNTEAFF.